This TCR beta chain was recovered during a study of OX40 agonist ivuxolimab in advanced cancers. Generated by immunoSEQ multiplex PCR, the TCRdb table keeps only in-frame clones and is missing some. Here the sample spans about 56,000 clones, around 87% being singletons. This clone was counted once. Germline lookup yields CDR1 SGHVS and CDR2 FQNEAQ. Trimming stripped 5 bases from V and 2 bases from J, with 10 bases between. This CDR3 has 14 amino acids. The source material was CD4+ or CD8+ T cells sorted from blood, sampled in a trial of the OX40 agonist ivuxolimab. The chain links TRBV7-8 to TRBJ2-1, with D maybe TRBD2 (5 bases). The clonotype comes from an adult with an advanced solid tumor such as melanoma, head and neck, liver or kidney cancer. The DNA of the CDR3 is TGTGCCAGCAGCGTAAGGGAGCCCTACAATGAGCAGTTCTTC. Protein sequence: CASSVREPYNEQFF.